This T cell receptor beta chain was found in a study of blood T cell repertoires in COVID-19. Study-wide context: There were acute and convalescent COVID-19 samples, and they came from the United States, Italy and Spain. T cells, B-cell-depleted T cells, or PBMCs supplied cDNA or gDNA.

Methods used by the authors: Estimated nucleated cell counts came from reference gene primer amplification. The table came from immunoSEQ multiplex PCR; TCRdb's copy has only in-frame clones and leaves some out. That table supplies the V and J calls and clone size; D and trimming were determined from the DNA. The sample holds 85,000 or so clones; about 95% are singletons and the top ten take around 4.7%. This clone was observed a single time. The clonotype originates from a human donor with active COVID-19. The donor label of this sample is uncertain. Material: peripheral blood.

The CDR3 DNA reads TGTGCCAGCAGTGAGTCTAGCGGGAGTACAGATACGCAGTATTTT. It is translated as CASSESSGSTDTQYF. The chain recombines TRBV6-4 with TRBJ2-3; TRBD2 matches 10 bases. CDR1 and CDR2 from the germline V gene are MRHNA and SNTAGT. J gave up 3 bases and V 3 bases, and 3 bases lay outside the gene matches. The CDR3 runs to 15 residues.